This is a list of T cell receptor beta chains from one sample in a study of PD-1 blockade in classical Hodgkin lymphoma. Sequenced by immunoSEQ multiplex PCR; TCRdb stores in-frame clones only, minus some. This sample has nearly 20,000 clones; roughly 72% occur once, and the top ten carry around 40%. The sequences come from peripheral blood mononuclear cells (PBMCs), collected before the fourth cycle of nivolumab. All receptors come from a human donor with classical Hodgkin lymphoma. Each CDR3 is given with its conserved first and last residue. D genes are given only for firm matches. Some rows mark clone size as missing; the rest say once, few, many or name a class of expanded clone.

j_call	v_call	d_call	clone_size	cdr3_aa	cdr3_nt
TRBJ1-3	TRBV19	-	-	CASSLTAGNTIYF	TGTGCCAGTAGCCTAACAGCCGGAAACACCATATATTTT
TRBJ2-7	TRBV5-4	TRBD1	-	CASSLQGAVEQYF	TGTGCCAGCAGTTTACAGGGGGCGGTCGAGCAGTACTTC
TRBJ2-2	TRBV7-2	-	-	CASSLSGTGELFF	TGTGCCAGCAGCTTATCGGGGACCGGGGAGCTGTTTTTT
TRBJ1-1	TRBV27	-	few	CASGEEGTEAFF	TGTGCCAGCGGAGAGGAAGGCACTGAAGCTTTCTTT
TRBJ2-3	TRBV30	-	-	CAWKGTPSTDTQYF	TGTGCCTGGAAGGGCACTCCTAGCACAGATACGCAGTATTTT
TRBJ1-1	TRBV15	-	-	CATSSLFWGNTEAFF	TGTGCCACCAGCAGCTTGTTCTGGGGGAACACTGAAGCTTTCTTT
TRBJ2-7	TRBV4-3	TRBD2	-	CASSQDRGGGTYEQYF	TGCGCCAGCAGCCAAGATCGGGGCGGGGGAACCTACGAGCAGTACTTC
TRBJ1-2	TRBV7-6	-	medium-sized	CASSDNRVRGTSYGYTF	TGTGCCAGCAGCGATAACAGGGTGAGGGGGACAAGCTATGGCTACACCTTC
TRBJ1-1	TRBV16	TRBD1	-	CASSQYEGASRAFF	TGTGCCAGCAGCCAATACGAGGGGGCCAGTCGGGCTTTCTTT
TRBJ1-4	TRBV6-1	-	few	CASSEPTGPNEKLFF	TGTGCCAGCAGTGAACCGACAGGACCTAATGAAAAACTGTTTTTT
TRBJ2-7	TRBV9	-	-	CASSVAGTPYEQYF	TGTGCCAGCAGCGTAGCAGGGACCCCCTACGAGCAGTACTTC
TRBJ2-5	TRBV27	-	-	CASSSLPEETQYF	TGTGCCAGCAGTTCCCTCCCCGAAGAGACCCAGTACTTC